The rows below give T cell receptor beta chains drawn from one sample of a study of a mutant IDH1 vaccine in newly diagnosed glioma. No antigen is known for these receptors. Measured with immunoSEQ multiplex PCR; TCRdb has only the in-frame clones, and not every one. Here the sample spans 35,000 to 45,000 clones, 75% to 85% being singletons. The specimen was PBMCs, collected from a glioma patient whose treatment included an IDH1 peptide vaccine. Receptor source: a woman in her forties or fifties with glioma. Both conserved end residues are part of each CDR3. The D gene is left open where the match is weak. Rows give clone size only sometimes, using once, few, many, or a class for an expanded clone.

CASSLAPTGAVTEAFF,TGCGCCAGCAGCTTGGCCCCAACAGGCGCCGTCACTGAAGCTTTCTTT,-,TRBV5-1,TRBJ1-1,-
CASSQSGIGLAGENIQYF,TGCGCCAGCAGTCAATCGGGGATTGGGTTGGCCGGAGAAAACATTCAGTACTTC,-,TRBV23-1,TRBJ2-4,-
CASSFRSPGGTEAFF,TGTGCCAGCAGCTTTCGGTCCCCAGGGGGCACTGAAGCTTTCTTT,-,TRBV7-9,TRBJ1-1,TRBD1
CAWSEVNSPLHF,TGTGCCTGGAGTGAAGTTAATTCACCCCTCCACTTT,-,TRBV30,TRBJ1-6,-
CASSIFHNQPQHF,TGTGCCAGTAGTATTTTTCACAATCAGCCCCAGCATTTT,few,TRBV19,TRBJ1-5,-
CASSLSGPGANYGYTF,TGCGCCAGCAGCTTGTCGGGCCCAGGGGCTAACTATGGCTACACCTTC,-,TRBV5-1,TRBJ1-2,-
CASSIDSSNYNEQFF,TGTGCCAGTAGTATAGACAGTTCTAATTACAATGAGCAGTTCTTC,-,TRBV19,TRBJ2-1,-
CASSGGPGRRDRNTEAFF,TGCGCCAGCAGCGGGGGCCCAGGCAGGAGAGACCGGAACACTGAAGCTTTCTTT,-,TRBV5-1,TRBJ1-1,-
CASSLGQGADDTEAFF,TGTGCCAGCAGCCTAGGACAGGGGGCCGATGACACTGAAGCTTTCTTT,-,TRBV5-8,TRBJ1-1,TRBD1
CASNPDGTMNTEAFF,TGTGCCAGTAACCCCGACGGCACGATGAACACTGAAGCTTTCTTT,-,TRBV19,TRBJ1-1,-
CASSVRGGGSSYEQYF,TGTGCCAGCTCAGTCCGGGGCGGAGGGAGCTCCTACGAGCAGTACTTC,-,TRBV7-2,TRBJ2-7,-
CASSPGGTGDTEAFF,TGTGCCAGCAGCCCTGGTGGGACAGGGGACACTGAAGCTTTCTTT,-,TRBV5-4,TRBJ1-1,TRBD1
CASSRSGGATDTQYF,TGTGCCAGCAGTCGGAGCGGGGGGGCCACAGATACGCAGTATTTT,-,TRBV6-4,TRBJ2-3,TRBD2
CAWRPPGTGSYEQYF,TGTGCCTGGAGACCTCCCGGGACAGGGTCCTACGAGCAGTACTTC,-,TRBV30,TRBJ2-7,TRBD1
CASSARTGGEGGYTF,TGTGCCAGCAGTGCCCGGACAGGGGGCGAGGGTGGCTACACCTTC,-,TRBV6-1,TRBJ1-2,TRBD1
CASSLGVYGYTF,TGTGCCAGCAGCTTAGGTGTCTATGGCTACACCTTC,-,TRBV5-4,TRBJ1-2,-
CASSVGVTGGASYGYTF,TGTGCCAGCAGCGTTGGCGTTACAGGGGGGGCTAGCTATGGCTACACCTTC,-,TRBV9,TRBJ1-2,TRBD1
CAIREYGQEDYGYTF,TGTGCCATCAGGGAGTACGGACAGGAGGACTATGGCTACACCTTC,-,TRBV10-3,TRBJ1-2,TRBD1
CASSVGGGASGGANVLTF,TGTGCCAGCAGCGTAGGTGGGGGCGCCAGTGGCGGGGCCAACGTCCTGACTTTC,-,TRBV9,TRBJ2-6,-
CASSPRPQETQYF,TGTGCCAGCAGCCCCCGCCCCCAAGAGACCCAGTACTTC,-,TRBV9,TRBJ2-5,-
CASSRGTFTDTQYF,TGTGCCAGCAGCAGAGGGACCTTCACAGATACGCAGTATTTT,-,TRBV6-1,TRBJ2-3,-
CASSLDVGTGNTIYF,TGCGCCAGCAGCTTGGACGTAGGGACTGGAAACACCATATATTTT,-,TRBV5-1,TRBJ1-3,-
CASSPAGADTQYF,TGCGCCAGCAGCCCAGCGGGGGCAGATACGCAGTATTTT,-,TRBV4-3,TRBJ2-3,TRBD2
CASSSAAPGRAEAFF,TGTGCCAGCAGTTCGGCAGCCCCCGGGCGAGCTGAAGCTTTCTTT,-,TRBV6-5,TRBJ1-1,-
CASSQAGEFKQYF,TGCGCCAGCAGCCAGGCCGGGGAGTTTAAGCAGTACTTC,-,TRBV4-1,TRBJ2-7,-
CASSSDRGDSPLHF,TGTGCCAGCAGCTCGGACAGGGGAGATTCACCCCTCCACTTT,-,TRBV13,TRBJ1-6,TRBD1
CASNLPTGAGQPQHF,TGTGCCAGTAACCTCCCCACAGGGGCTGGACAGCCCCAGCATTTT,-,TRBV19,TRBJ1-5,TRBD1
CASSRQGPDTQYF,TGTGCCAGCAGCCGTCAGGGGCCCGATACGCAGTATTTT,-,TRBV7-2,TRBJ2-3,-
CASTKGGNYGYTF,TGTGCCAGCACCAAGGGAGGAAACTATGGCTACACCTTC,-,TRBV6-6,TRBJ1-2,-
CASYNKGSYEQYF,TGTGCCAGCTACAACAAGGGATCCTACGAGCAGTACTTC,-,TRBV2,TRBJ2-7,-
CASSVTGSYEQYF,TGTGCCAGCAGCGTTACAGGGTCCTACGAGCAGTACTTC,-,TRBV5-6,TRBJ2-7,-
CASSSFRYYEQYF,TGTGCCAGCAGTTCCTTTCGCTACTACGAGCAGTACTTC,-,TRBV28,TRBJ2-7,-
CASSGDGRDTQYF,TGTGCCAGCAGTGGGGACGGGAGGGATACGCAGTATTTT,-,TRBV6-4,TRBJ2-3,TRBD2
CACRTAAETQYF,TGTGCCTGCCGGACTGCGGCGGAGACCCAGTACTTC,once,TRBV30,TRBJ2-5,-
CASSLSTGGHYNEQFF,TGTGCCAGCTCACTCAGCACAGGAGGTCACTACAATGAGCAGTTCTTC,-,TRBV18,TRBJ2-1,-
CATSFSYNSPLHF,TGTGCCACCAGTTTCAGTTATAATTCACCCCTCCACTTT,-,TRBV15,TRBJ1-6,-
CASSQDQGGRSTDTQYF,TGCGCCAGCAGCCAAGATCAAGGTGGACGTAGCACAGATACGCAGTATTTT,-,TRBV4-1,TRBJ2-3,-
CASSPTGNYGYTF,TGTGCCAGCAGCCCGACAGGGAACTATGGCTACACCTTC,-,TRBV6-7,TRBJ1-2,TRBD1
CASSLPAGQGHEQYF,TGTGCCAGCAGTCTCCCGGCGGGACAGGGGCACGAGCAGTACTTC,-,TRBV27,TRBJ2-7,TRBD1
CASSQVGAGRASYEQYF,TGTGCCAGCAGCCAAGTTGGGGCGGGACGGGCTTCCTACGAGCAGTACTTC,-,TRBV14,TRBJ2-7,-
CASSLPSGLAGTGTQYF,TGTGCCAGCAGCTTGCCCTCCGGGCTAGCGGGGACAGGTACGCAGTATTTT,once,TRBV11-2,TRBJ2-3,-
CASSSRLAGDYEQYF,TGTGCCAGCAGTTCCCGACTAGCGGGGGACTACGAGCAGTACTTC,once,TRBV27,TRBJ2-7,TRBD2
CASTRPLGGQLPTEAFF,TGTGCCAGCACCAGACCTCTCGGGGGACAGCTCCCCACTGAAGCTTTCTTT,-,TRBV25-1,TRBJ1-1,TRBD1
CASSLRVTGGGETQYF,TGCGCCAGCAGCTTGCGAGTTACGGGGGGCGGAGAGACCCAGTACTTC,-,TRBV5-1,TRBJ2-5,-
CASSQDVEKTQYF,TGTGCCAGCAGCCAAGATGTCGAAAAGACCCAGTACTTC,-,TRBV4-2,TRBJ2-5,-
CASSSEDEKLFF,TGCGCCAGCAGCTCCGAGGACGAAAAACTGTTTTTT,-,TRBV5-1,TRBJ1-4,-
CASSPAVTGYATQYF,TGTGCCAGCTCACCAGCCGTTACGGGGTACGCGACCCAGTACTTC,-,TRBV18,TRBJ2-5,-